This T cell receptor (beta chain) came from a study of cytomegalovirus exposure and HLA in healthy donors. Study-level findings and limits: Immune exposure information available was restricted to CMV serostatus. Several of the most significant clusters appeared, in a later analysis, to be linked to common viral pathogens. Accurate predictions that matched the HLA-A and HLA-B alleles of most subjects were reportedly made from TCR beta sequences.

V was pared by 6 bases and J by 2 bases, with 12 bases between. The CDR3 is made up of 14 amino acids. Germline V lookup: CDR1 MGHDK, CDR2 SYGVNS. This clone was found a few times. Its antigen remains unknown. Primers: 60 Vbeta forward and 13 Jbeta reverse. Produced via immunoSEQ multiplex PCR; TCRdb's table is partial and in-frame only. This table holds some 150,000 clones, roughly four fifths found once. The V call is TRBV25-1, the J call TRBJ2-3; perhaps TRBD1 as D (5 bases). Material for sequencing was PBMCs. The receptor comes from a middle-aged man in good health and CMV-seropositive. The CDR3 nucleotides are TGTGCCAGCAGCGACAGAAAACACACAGATACGCAGTATTTT. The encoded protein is CASSDRKHTDTQYF.